Described below is a single T cell receptor (beta chain) sequence and its context. Its antigen is unknown. This entry belongs to a study of cytomegalovirus exposure and HLA in healthy donors. It was with 60 Vbeta and 13 Jbeta primers that the PCR ran. Data came from immunoSEQ multiplex PCR; TCRdb stores just in-frame clones and leaves some out. The repertoire holds about 130,000 clones, with around 76% as singletons. Study findings and constraints: An analysis was carried out later, and it reportedly showed fewer N-insertions in an Asian-associated ancestry cluster than the approximately 700-donor mean.

Germline V gene sequence: CDR1 MNHEY, CDR2 SMNVEV (reference sequence). Trimming took 4 bases from V and 7 from J, leaving 20 bases between them. The CDR3 contains 16 residues. The sample was PBMCs. V gene TRBV27 combines with J gene TRBJ1-5; D may be TRBD1 (6 bases). The TCR comes from a woman between 50 and 59 years old in good health and CMV-seronegative. The CDR3 nucleotides read TGTGCCAGCAGTTCCTCGACAGGATCTCACCGGCAGCCCCAGCATTTT. It translates to CASSSSTGSHRQPQHF.